This T cell receptor beta chain appears in the sequencing data of a study of blood T cell repertoires in COVID-19. The wider study: PBMCs, B-cell-depleted T cells, or T cells provided the cDNA or gDNA that made up the material.

Clones were sequenced by immunoSEQ multiplex PCR, and TCRdb holds only the in-frame ones, with some missing. The sample records roughly 200,000 clones, 80% to 90% being singletons. Trimming removed 6 bases from V and 3 bases from J, with 14 bases in between. Germline values: CDR1 MNHEY, CDR2 SMNVEV (reference sequence). The CDR3 is made up of 14 amino acids. Adults between roughly 18 and 89 years of age took part from more than 20 US areas. Participant-reported clinical history was the basis for cohort assignment. The chain is built from TRBV27 and TRBJ1-2, with D possibly TRBD1 on 6 matching bases. Sequences were obtained from PBMCs or T cells enriched from blood (not recorded which). The source is a woman aged 25 to 39 who had been exposed to COVID-19. CDR3 region: CASSKTGRDYGYTF. CDR3 nucleotides: TGTGCCAGCAGCAAGACAGGACGGGACTATGGCTACACCTTC.